This entry describes one T cell receptor beta chain. Antigen: not known. The data belong to a study of cytomegalovirus exposure and HLA in healthy donors. General study findings and limits: Associated with cytomegalovirus, according to the listing, were 150 to 200 TCR beta chains. Compared with the approximately 680-donor mean, an Asian-associated ancestry cluster reportedly had fewer N-insertions, according to a later analysis.

The PCR employed 60 Vbeta primers together with 13 Jbeta primers. Generated by immunoSEQ multiplex PCR, the TCRdb table keeps only in-frame clones and is missing some. The top ten clones hold roughly 5% of a sample with roughly 170,000 clones, just under 85% of them seen once. This CDR3 is 12 amino acids long. From germline, CDR1 is SNHLY and CDR2 FYNNEI. V was clipped by 5 bases and J by 13 bases; unmatched bases: 6. The V gene is TRBV2, the J gene TRBJ2-4; TRBD1 matches at 9 bases. This clonotype originated in a girl under 18 in good health and CMV-seropositive. Sample: PBMCs. CDR3 nucleotides: TGTGCCAGCAGTCCAGGGGGACAGGGACAGTACTTC. This translates into CASSPGGQGQYF.